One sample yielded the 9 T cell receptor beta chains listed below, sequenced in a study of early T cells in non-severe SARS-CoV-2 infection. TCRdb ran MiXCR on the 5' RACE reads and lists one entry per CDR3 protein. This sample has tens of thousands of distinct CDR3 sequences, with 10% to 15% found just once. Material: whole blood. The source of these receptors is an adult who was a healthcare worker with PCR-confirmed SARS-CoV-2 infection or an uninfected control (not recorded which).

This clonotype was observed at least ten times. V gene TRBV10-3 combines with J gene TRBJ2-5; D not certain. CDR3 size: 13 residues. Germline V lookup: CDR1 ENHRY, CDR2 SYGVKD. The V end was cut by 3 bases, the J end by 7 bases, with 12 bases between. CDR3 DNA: TGTGCCATCAGTGATTTGAGATCCGGGACCCAGTACTTC. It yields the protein CAISDLRSGTQYF.

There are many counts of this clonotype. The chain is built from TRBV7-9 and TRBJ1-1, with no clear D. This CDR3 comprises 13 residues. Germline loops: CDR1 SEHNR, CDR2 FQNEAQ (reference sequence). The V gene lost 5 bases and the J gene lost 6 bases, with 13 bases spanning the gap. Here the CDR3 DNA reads TGTGCCAGCAGCCGGATGGGTCTGCCTGAAGCTTTCTTT. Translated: CASSRMGLPEAFF.

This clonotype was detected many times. The CDR3: CASSGRAGSVQETQYF. The DNA of the CDR3 is TGTGCCAGCAGCGGGCGGGCGGGCTCCGTTCAAGAGACCCAGTACTTC. The chain combines TRBV11-2 with TRBJ2-5; TRBD2 is a possible D gene (5 bases). Germline V gives CDR1 SGHAT, CDR2 FQNNGV. CDR3 length: 16 amino acids. The V gene lost 5 bases and the J gene lost 2 bases, with 18 bases spanning the gap. The whole variable domain, filled in from reference TRBV11-2 and TRBJ2-5, reads EAGVAQSPRYKIIEKRQSVAFWCNPISGHATLYWYQQILGQGPKLLIQFQNNGVVDDSQLPKDRFSAERLKGVDSTLKIQPAKLEDSAVYLCASSGRAGSVQETQYFGPGTRLLVL.

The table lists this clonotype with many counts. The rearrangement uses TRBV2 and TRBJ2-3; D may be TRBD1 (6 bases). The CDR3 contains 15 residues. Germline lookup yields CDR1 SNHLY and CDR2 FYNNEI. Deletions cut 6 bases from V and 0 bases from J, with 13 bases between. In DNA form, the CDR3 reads TGTGCCAGCAGCTACAGGGCTACCAGCACAGATACGCAGTATTTT. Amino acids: CASSYRATSTDTQYF.

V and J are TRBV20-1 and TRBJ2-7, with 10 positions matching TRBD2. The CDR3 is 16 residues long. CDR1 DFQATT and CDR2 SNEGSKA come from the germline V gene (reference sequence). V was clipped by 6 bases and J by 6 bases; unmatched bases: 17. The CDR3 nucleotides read TGCAGTGCCGTCGCCCGCGTAGCGGGAGGACGGGGCGAGCAGTACTTC. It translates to CSAVARVAGGRGEQYF.

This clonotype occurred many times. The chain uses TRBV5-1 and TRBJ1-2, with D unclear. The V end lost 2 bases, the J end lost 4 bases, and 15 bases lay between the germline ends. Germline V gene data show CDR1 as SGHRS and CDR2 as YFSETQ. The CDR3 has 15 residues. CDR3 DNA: TGCGCCAGCAGCTTCCTCGAAGAGGGAGGCTATGGCTACACCTTC. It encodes CASSFLEEGGYGYTF.

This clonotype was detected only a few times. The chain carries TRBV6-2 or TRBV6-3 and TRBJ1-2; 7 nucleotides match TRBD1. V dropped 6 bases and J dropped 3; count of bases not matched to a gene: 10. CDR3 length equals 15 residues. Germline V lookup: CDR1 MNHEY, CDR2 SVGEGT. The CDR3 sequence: CASRPTGVSDYGYTF. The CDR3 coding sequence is TGTGCCAGCAGACCCACAGGGGTTTCGGACTATGGCTACACCTTC.

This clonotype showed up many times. The CDR3 reads CSVEERYNEQFF. DNA for the CDR3: TGCAGCGTTGAAGAACGCTACAATGAGCAGTTCTTC. The V gene is TRBV29-1, the J gene TRBJ2-1; no definite D call. Germline V lookup: CDR1 SQVTM, CDR2 ANQGSEA. The V end was cut by 0 bases, the J end by 3 bases, with 3 bases between. CDR3 size: 12 residues.

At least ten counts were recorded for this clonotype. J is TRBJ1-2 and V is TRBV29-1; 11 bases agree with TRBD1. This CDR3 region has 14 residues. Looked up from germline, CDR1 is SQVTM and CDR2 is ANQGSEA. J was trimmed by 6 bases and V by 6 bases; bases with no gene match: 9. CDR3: CSVVGQGARNGYTF. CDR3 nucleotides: TGCAGCGTCGTCGGACAGGGGGCGCGAAATGGCTACACCTTC. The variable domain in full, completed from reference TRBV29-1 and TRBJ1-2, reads SAVISQKPSRDICQRGTSLTIQCQVDSQVTMMFWYRQQPGQSLTLIATANQGSEATYESGFVIDKFPISRPNLTFSTLTVSNMSPEDSSIYLCSVVGQGARNGYTFGSGTRLTVV.